In this sample, the clone carrying this T cell receptor beta chain turned up a few times. The antigen remains unidentified. Viral peptide pool expansion of antigen-specific CD4+ T cells preceded sequencing in the ViraFEST assay. Scientists isolated CD4+ T cells after a roughly ten-day culture period ended. Either the mRNA-1273 or the BNT162b2 vaccine was given to participants as two doses. Neither prior SARS-CoV-2 infection nor positive nucleocapsid antibodies were present in the vaccine recipients. Each well held some 2.2 million PBMC cultured with about 10 ug/ml peptides and about 9.7 IU/ml IL-2. Sequencing was performed with immunoSEQ multiplex PCR; in TCRdb, only in-frame clones are kept and a portion is missing. The sample lists tens of thousands of clones, 65% to 80% occurring once. The CDR3 runs 15 residues. The germline CDR1 and CDR2 sequences are MDHEN and SYDVKM. V lost 3 bases and J 3 bases, leaving 14 bases between the germline ends.

The source of the sample is a study of vaccination effects on CD4 cells after COVID-19. General study findings and limits: Late in the post-vaccination period, infection-induced and vaccine-induced clones underwent marked clonal contraction.

The sequencing used CD4+ T cells from PBMCs cultured with HCoV-OC43 spike peptides, collected after COVID-19 vaccination. Subset defined: HCoV-OC43 spike overlapping peptide pool stimulation. This sequence was found in a human donor who received a COVID-19 vaccine. This sequence joins TRBV28 and TRBJ1-1; D is possibly TRBD1 (6 bases). CDR3: CASSLAGGSDTEAFF. The CDR3 nucleotides read TGTGCCAGCAGTTTGGCGGGGGGCTCGGACACTGAAGCTTTCTTT.